This TCR beta chain stems from a study of T cell responses to AZD1222 COVID-19 vaccine. Method: immunoSEQ multiplex PCR; TCRdb's copy keeps in-frame clones and lacks some. In the table there are around 97,000 clones, 90% to 95% of which are singletons. The V gene lost 1 base and the J gene lost 0 bases, with 7 bases spanning the gap. The CDR3 has 14 residues. Germline CDR1 and CDR2: SGHTA and FQGNSA. This clone has a single count. The origin of this receptor is an adult in good health. The input for sequencing was peripheral blood, taken on day 0 of AZD1222 vaccination. The chain links TRBV7-2 to TRBJ2-7; unclear D gene. CDR3 in DNA: TGTGCCAGCAGCTTAGATGAGGTCTCCTACGAGCAGTACTTC. This gives the protein CASSLDEVSYEQYF.